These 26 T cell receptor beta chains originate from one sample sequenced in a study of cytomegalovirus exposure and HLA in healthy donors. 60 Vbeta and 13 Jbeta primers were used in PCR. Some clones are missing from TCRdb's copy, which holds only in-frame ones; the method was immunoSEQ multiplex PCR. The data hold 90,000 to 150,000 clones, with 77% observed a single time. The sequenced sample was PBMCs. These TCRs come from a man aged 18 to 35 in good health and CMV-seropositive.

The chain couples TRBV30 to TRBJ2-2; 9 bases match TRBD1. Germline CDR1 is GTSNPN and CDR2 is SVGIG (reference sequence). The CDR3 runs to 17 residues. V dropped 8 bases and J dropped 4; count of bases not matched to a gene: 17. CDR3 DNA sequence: TGTGCCGCTGTACAAAGACCCGGGACAGGGTCCACCGGGGAGCTGTTTTTT. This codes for CAAVQRPGTGSTGELFF.

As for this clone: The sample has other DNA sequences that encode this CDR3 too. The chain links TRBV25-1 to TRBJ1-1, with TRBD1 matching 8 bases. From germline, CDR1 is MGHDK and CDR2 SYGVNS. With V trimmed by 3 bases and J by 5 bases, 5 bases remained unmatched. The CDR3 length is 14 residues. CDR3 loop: CASSDRGRGTEAFF. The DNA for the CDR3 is TGTGCCAGCAGTGACAGGGGGCGAGGTACTGAAGCTTTCTTT.

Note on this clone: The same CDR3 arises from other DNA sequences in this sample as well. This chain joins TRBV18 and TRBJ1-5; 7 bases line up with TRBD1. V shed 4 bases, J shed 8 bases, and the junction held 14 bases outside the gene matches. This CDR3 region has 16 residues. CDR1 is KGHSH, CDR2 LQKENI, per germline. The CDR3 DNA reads TGTGCCAGCTCACTACGGACAGGTAGTAATTTGGAGCCCCAGCATTTT. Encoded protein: CASSLRTGSNLEPQHF.

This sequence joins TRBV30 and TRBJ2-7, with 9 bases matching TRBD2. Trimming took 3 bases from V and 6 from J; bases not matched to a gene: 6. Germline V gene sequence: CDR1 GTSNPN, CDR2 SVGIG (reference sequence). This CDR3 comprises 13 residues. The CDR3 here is CAWRREGLGEQYF. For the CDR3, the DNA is TGTGCCTGGAGGCGGGAGGGCCTGGGCGAGCAGTACTTC.

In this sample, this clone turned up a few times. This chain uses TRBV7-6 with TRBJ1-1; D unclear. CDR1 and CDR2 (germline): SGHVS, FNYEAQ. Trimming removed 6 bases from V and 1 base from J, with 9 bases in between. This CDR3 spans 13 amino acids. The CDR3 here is CASSSQENTEAFF. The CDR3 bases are TGTGCCAGCAGTTCTCAGGAGAACACTGAAGCTTTCTTT.

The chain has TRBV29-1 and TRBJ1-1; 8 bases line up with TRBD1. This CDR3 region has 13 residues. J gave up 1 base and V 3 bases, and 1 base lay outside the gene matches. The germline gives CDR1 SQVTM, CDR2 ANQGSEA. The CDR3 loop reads CSVDGTGNTEAFF. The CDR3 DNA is TGCAGCGTTGATGGGACAGGGAACACTGAAGCTTTCTTT.

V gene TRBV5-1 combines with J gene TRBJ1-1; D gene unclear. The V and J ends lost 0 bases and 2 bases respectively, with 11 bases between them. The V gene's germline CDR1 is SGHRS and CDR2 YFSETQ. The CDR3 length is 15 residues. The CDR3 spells CASSLGGGRNTEAFF. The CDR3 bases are TGCGCCAGCAGCTTGGGCGGCGGTCGTAACACTGAAGCTTTCTTT.

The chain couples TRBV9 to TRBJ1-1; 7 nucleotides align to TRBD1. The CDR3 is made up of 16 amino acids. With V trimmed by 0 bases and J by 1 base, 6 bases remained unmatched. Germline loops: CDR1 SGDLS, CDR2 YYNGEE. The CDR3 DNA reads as TGTGCCAGCAGCGTAGGTCCAGGGGGTTCGAACACTGAAGCTTTCTTT. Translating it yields CASSVGPGGSNTEAFF. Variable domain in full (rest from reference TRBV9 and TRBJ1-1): DSGVTQTPKHLITATGQRVTLRCSPRSGDLSVYWYQQSLDQGLQFLIQYYNGEERAKGNILERFSAQQFPDLHSELNLSSLELGDSALYFCASSVGPGGSNTEAFFGQGTRLTVV.

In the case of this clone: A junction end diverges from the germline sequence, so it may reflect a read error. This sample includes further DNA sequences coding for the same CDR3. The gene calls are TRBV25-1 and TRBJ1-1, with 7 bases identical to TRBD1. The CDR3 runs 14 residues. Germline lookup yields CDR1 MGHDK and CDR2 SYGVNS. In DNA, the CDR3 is TGTGCCAGCAGTGGTCGACAGGGTGGGACTGAGGCTTTCTTT. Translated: CASSGRQGGTEAFF.

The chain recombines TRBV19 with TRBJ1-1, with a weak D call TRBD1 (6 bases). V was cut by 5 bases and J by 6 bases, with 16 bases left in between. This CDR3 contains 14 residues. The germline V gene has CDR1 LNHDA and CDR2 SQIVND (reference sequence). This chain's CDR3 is CASSADPGHSEAFF. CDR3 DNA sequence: TGTGCCAGTAGTGCGGACCCGGGACACTCTGAAGCTTTCTTT. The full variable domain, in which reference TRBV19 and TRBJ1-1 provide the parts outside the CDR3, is DGGITQSPKYLFRKEGQNVTLSCEQNLNHDAMYWYRQDPGQGLRLIYYSQIVNDFQKGDIAEGYSVSREKKESFPLTVTSAQKNPTAFYLCASSADPGHSEAFFGQGTRLTVV.

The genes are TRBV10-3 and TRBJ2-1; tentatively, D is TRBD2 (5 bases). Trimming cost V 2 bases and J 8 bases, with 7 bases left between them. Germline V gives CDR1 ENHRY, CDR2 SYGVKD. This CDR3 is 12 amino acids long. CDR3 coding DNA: TGTGCCATCAGTGAGACTAGTGATGAGCAGTTCTTC. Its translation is CAISETSDEQFF.

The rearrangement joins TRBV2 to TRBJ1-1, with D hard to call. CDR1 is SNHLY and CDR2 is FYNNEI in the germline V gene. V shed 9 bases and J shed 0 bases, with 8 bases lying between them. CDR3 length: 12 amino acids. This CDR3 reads CASILVNTEAFF. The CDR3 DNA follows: TGTGCCAGTATACTGGTGAACACTGAAGCTTTCTTT.

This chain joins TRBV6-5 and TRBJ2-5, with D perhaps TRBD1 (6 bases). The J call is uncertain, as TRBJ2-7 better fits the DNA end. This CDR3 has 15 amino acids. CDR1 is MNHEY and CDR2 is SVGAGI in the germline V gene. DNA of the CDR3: TGTGCCAGCAGTTACGTAACAGGGAGCTCCTACGAGCAGTACTTC. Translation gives CASSYVTGSSYEQYF.

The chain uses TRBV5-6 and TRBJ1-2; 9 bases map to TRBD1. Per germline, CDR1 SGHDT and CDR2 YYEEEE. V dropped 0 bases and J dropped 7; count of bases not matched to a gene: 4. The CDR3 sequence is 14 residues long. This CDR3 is CASSLGDRVSGYTF. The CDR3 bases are TGTGCCAGCAGCTTGGGGGACAGGGTATCTGGCTACACCTTC.

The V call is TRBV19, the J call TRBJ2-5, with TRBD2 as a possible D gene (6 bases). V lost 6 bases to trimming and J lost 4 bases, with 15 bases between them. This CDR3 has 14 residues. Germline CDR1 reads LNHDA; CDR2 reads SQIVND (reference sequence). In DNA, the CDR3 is TGTGCCAGTAGCGGGACTTTCCTGGGAGAGACCCAGTACTTC. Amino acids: CASSGTFLGETQYF.

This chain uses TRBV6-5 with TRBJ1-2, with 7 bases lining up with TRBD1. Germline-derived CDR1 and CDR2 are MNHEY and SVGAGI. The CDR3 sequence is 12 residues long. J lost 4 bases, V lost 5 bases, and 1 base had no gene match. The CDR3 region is CASSGDSYGYTF. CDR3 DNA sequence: TGTGCCAGCAGTGGGGACAGCTATGGCTACACCTTC.

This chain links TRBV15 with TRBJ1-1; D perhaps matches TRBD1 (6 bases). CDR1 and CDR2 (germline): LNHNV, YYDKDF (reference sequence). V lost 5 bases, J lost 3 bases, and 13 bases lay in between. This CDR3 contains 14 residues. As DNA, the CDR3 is TGTGCCACCAGCTCTAAATCAGGGGACACTGAAGCTTTCTTT. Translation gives CATSSKSGDTEAFF.

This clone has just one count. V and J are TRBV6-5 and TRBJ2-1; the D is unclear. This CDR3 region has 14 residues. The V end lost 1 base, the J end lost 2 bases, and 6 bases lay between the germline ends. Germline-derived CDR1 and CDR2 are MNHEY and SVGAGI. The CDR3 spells CASSYFEAYNEQFF. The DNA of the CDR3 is TGTGCCAGCAGTTACTTCGAGGCCTACAATGAGCAGTTCTTC.

The CDR3 DNA reads as TGTGCCAGCAGCCCTACAGGGGGGGAAAAACTGTTTTTT. As protein: CASSPTGGEKLFF. The chain uses TRBV5-6 and TRBJ1-4; 8 nucleotides match TRBD1. CDR3 length: 13 amino acids. Germline CDR1 SGHDT, CDR2 YYEEEE. The trim removed 4 bases at V and 8 bases at J, leaving 4 bases unmatched.

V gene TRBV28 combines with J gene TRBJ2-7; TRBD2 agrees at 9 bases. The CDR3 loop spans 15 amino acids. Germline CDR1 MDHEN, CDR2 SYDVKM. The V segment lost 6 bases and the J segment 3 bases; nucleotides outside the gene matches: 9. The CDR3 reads CASSISSGMIYEQYF. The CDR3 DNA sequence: TGTGCCAGCAGCATTTCTAGCGGGATGATCTACGAGCAGTACTTC.

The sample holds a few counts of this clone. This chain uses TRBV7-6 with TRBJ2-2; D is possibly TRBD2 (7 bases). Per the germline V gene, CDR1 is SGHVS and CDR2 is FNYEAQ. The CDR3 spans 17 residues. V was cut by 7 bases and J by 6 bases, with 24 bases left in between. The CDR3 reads CASTSPGEGVRAGELFF. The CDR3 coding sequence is TGTGCCAGCACCTCTCCAGGGGAGGGGGTGAGGGCCGGGGAGCTGTTTTTT.

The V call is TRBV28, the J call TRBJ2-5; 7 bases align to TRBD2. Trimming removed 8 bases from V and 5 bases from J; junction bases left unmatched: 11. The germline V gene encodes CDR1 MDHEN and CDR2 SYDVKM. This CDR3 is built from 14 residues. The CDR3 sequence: CASGRDMYWETQYF. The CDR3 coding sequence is TGTGCCAGCGGGAGGGATATGTACTGGGAGACCCAGTACTTC.

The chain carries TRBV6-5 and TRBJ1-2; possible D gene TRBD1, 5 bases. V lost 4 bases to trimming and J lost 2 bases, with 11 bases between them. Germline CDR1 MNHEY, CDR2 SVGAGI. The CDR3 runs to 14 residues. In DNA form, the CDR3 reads TGTGCCAGCAGTTTAACGCAGGGAAACTATGGCTACACCTTC. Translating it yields CASSLTQGNYGYTF.

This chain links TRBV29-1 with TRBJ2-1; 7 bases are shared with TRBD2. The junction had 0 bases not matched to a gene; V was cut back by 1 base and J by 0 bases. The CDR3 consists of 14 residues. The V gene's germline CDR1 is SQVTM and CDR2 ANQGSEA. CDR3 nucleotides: TGCAGCGTTGAAGGCGGGAGCTCCTACAATGAGCAGTTCTTC. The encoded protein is CSVEGGSSYNEQFF.

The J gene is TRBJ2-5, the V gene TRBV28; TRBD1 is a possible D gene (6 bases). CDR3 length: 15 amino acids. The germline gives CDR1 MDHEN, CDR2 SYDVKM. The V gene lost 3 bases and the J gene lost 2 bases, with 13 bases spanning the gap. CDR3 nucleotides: TGTGCCAGCAGTTTCACCGGGACATTTCAAGAGACCCAGTACTTC. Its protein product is CASSFTGTFQETQYF.

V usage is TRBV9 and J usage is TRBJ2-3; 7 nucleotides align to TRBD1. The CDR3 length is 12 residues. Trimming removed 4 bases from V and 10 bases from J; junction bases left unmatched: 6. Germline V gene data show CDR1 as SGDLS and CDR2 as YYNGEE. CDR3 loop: CASSIGQAAQYF. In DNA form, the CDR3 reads TGTGCCAGCAGCATAGGACAGGCTGCGCAGTATTTT.